The next 17 T cell receptor beta chains were all read from a single sample in a study of cytomegalovirus exposure and HLA in healthy donors. It was with 60 Vbeta and 13 Jbeta primers that the PCR ran. The data were produced by immunoSEQ multiplex PCR, yet TCRdb's version contains in-frame clones alone and is incomplete. There are 130,000 to 150,000 clones in the sample; about 80% occur only once, and around 4.3% lies in the top ten. Input material: PBMCs. The origin of the receptors is a man between 40 and 49 years old in good health and CMV-seropositive.

Regarding this clone: At one of its ends the junction is not consistent with the germline gene, which may arise from a read error. This chain links TRBV11-3 with TRBJ2-2; TRBD2 is a possible D gene (5 bases). The CDR3 loop spans 16 amino acids. CDR1 and CDR2 (germline): SGHNT, YENEEA. CDR3: CASSTRREANTGELLF. Here the CDR3 DNA reads TGTGCCAGCAGCACCCGACGAGAGGCGAACACCGGGGAGCTGCTTTTT.

In its sample, this clone was seen once. The chain uses TRBV6-5 and TRBJ2-7; the match to TRBD2 covers 7 bases. The CDR3 covers 14 residues. Trimming took 6 bases from V and 2 from J; bases not matched to a gene: 7. CDR1 is MNHEY, CDR2 SVGAGI, per germline. The CDR3 coding sequence is TGTGCCAGCAGCCTCCCGGGGAGGGCCTACGAGCAGTACTTC. Translating it yields CASSLPGRAYEQYF.

The rearrangement links TRBV4-3 to TRBJ1-2; D is ambiguous. The CDR3 extends over 15 amino acids. V was shortened by 4 bases and J by 1 base, with 13 bases between the two germline ends. CDR1 is LGHNA and CDR2 is YSLEER in the germline V gene. CDR3 loop: CASSPAIQNNYGYTF. CDR3 coding DNA: TGCGCCAGCAGCCCCGCGATACAGAATAACTATGGCTACACCTTC.

The rearrangement uses TRBV7-3 and TRBJ2-4, with 8 bases identical to TRBD1. V was clipped by 0 bases and J by 7 bases; unmatched bases: 8. Germline V gene sequence: CDR1 SGHTA, CDR2 FQGTGA. There are 16 residues in the CDR3. CDR3 nucleotide sequence: TGTGCCAGCAGCTTAACGTCGGGCCAGGGGGCGAACATTCAGTACTTC. Translating it yields CASSLTSGQGANIQYF.

This clone was detected only once. The chain has TRBV6-1 and TRBJ1-2; 12 nucleotides line up with TRBD1. Unmatched junction bases numbered 12, after V lost 4 bases and J lost 6 bases. Per the germline V gene, CDR1 is MNHNS and CDR2 is SASEGT. This CDR3 is built from 17 residues. As DNA, the CDR3 is TGTGCCAGCAGTGCTCTGGGACAGGGGGCGGCCAGGGATGGCTACACCTTC. Its translation is CASSALGQGAARDGYTF.

V and J are TRBV2 and TRBJ1-2; D remains ambiguous. The CDR3 runs to 14 residues. The V end lost 8 bases, the J end lost 4 bases, and 17 bases lay between the germline ends. From germline, CDR1 is SNHLY and CDR2 FYNNEI. The chain's CDR3 is CASLEEVGSYGYTF. The CDR3 DNA reads TGTGCCAGCTTAGAAGAGGTGGGTAGCTATGGCTACACCTTC.

This CDR3 reads CASSTLAGANNEQFF. The CDR3 region has the DNA TGTGCCAGCAGTACACTAGCGGGGGCTAACAATGAGCAGTTCTTC. This chain joins TRBV6-5 and TRBJ2-1; TRBD2 matches at 11 bases. CDR1 is MNHEY and CDR2 is SVGAGI in the germline V gene. This CDR3 comprises 15 residues. Trimming removed 5 bases from V and 5 bases from J; junction bases left unmatched: 5.

This chain's CDR3 is CASSKWERVSTGELFF. CDR3 in DNA: TGTGCCAGCAGCAAGTGGGAGAGGGTAAGCACCGGGGAGCTGTTTTTT. V usage is TRBV21-1 and J usage is TRBJ2-2; the DNA was not compared with TRBD2, the D call given in the table. TRBV21-1 is an annotated pseudogene. The CDR3 covers 16 residues.

The chain combines TRBV9 with TRBJ2-2; maybe TRBD2 (6 bases). Germline V gene data show CDR1 as SGDLS and CDR2 as YYNGEE. Trimming took off 3 bases at V and 4 bases at J, with 16 bases between the two ends. CDR3 length: 16 residues. CDR3 coding DNA: TGTGCCAGCAGCGCCAGAGGAGGGGAGGTCACCGGGGAGCTGTTTTTT. Translation: CASSARGGEVTGELFF.

This chain uses TRBV7-9 with TRBJ1-2; 10 positions match TRBD1. V gave up 4 bases and J gave up 4 bases; unmatched junction bases: 3. The CDR3 runs to 14 residues. CDR1 is SEHNR, CDR2 FQNEAQ, per germline (reference sequence). CDR3: CASSSRDRGYGYTF. Written as DNA, the CDR3 is TGTGCCAGCAGCTCCCGGGACAGGGGCTATGGCTACACCTTC.

The chain is built from TRBV30 and TRBJ2-1; 9 bases line up with TRBD2. The CDR3 runs to 15 residues. The V gene's germline CDR1 is GTSNPN and CDR2 SVGIG (reference sequence). With 0 bases clipped from V and 8 bases from J, the junction kept 8 bases outside the gene matches. The CDR3 sequence: CAWSVGSGGSDEQFF. The CDR3 DNA is TGTGCCTGGAGTGTAGGTAGCGGGGGCTCGGATGAGCAGTTCTTC.

V usage is TRBV11-3 and J usage is TRBJ2-3; D perhaps matches TRBD2 (5 bases). Per the germline V gene, CDR1 is SGHNT and CDR2 is YENEEA. The CDR3 consists of 13 residues. Trimming left V 4 bases short and J 1 base short, with 6 bases between. As DNA, the CDR3 is TGTGCCAGCAGCTGGCGGGGCACAGATACGCAGTATTTT. It yields the protein CASSWRGTDTQYF.

V is TRBV6-5 and J is TRBJ2-1, with D possibly matching TRBD2 (6 bases). The CDR3 is 14 residues long. Trimming stripped 6 bases from V and 9 bases from J, with 18 bases between. Germline V gene data show CDR1 as MNHEY and CDR2 as SVGAGI. DNA of the CDR3: TGTGCCAGCAGCCGGTGGGATAGAGCGGGTGAGCAGTTCTTC. Its translation: CASSRWDRAGEQFF.

J is TRBJ2-5 and V is TRBV7-7; TRBD1 matches 10 bases. Per the germline V gene, CDR1 is SSHAT and CDR2 is FNYEAQ (reference sequence). This CDR3 spans 18 amino acids. With 5 bases clipped from V and 4 bases from J, the junction kept 16 bases outside the gene matches. The chain's CDR3 is CASSNRDRGGLGLETQYF. In DNA, the CDR3 is TGTGCCAGCAGCAACCGGGACAGGGGCGGCCTGGGATTAGAGACCCAGTACTTC.

This rearrangement joins TRBV6-1 to TRBJ1-4, with 8 bases matching TRBD1. V lost 6 bases to trimming and J lost 7 bases; unmatched junction nucleotides: 7. In germline, CDR1 is MNHNS, CDR2 SASEGT. The CDR3 covers 14 residues. The CDR3 protein is CASSPGQVVEKLFF. The CDR3 DNA is TGTGCCAGCAGCCCGGGACAGGTGGTTGAAAAACTGTTTTTT.

V usage is TRBV25-1 and J usage is TRBJ2-3; 11 bases agree with TRBD1. Trimming at V came to 6 bases and at J to 6 bases, leaving 5 bases not matched to a gene. This CDR3 has 14 amino acids. CDR1 MGHDK and CDR2 SYGVNS come from the germline V gene. In DNA form, the CDR3 reads TGTGCCAGCAGCTGGACAGGGGGCTGGGATACGCAGTATTTT. This sequence encodes CASSWTGGWDTQYF.

CDR3: CTSSRRDKNYEQYF. The CDR3 DNA is TGCACCAGCAGCCGCCGGGACAAAAACTACGAGCAGTACTTC. The chain is built from TRBV1 and TRBJ2-5; the tabulated D call, TRBD1, remains unverified against the DNA. The J call may be faulty, since TRBJ2-7 better matches the DNA end. TRBV1 is tagged as a pseudogene. This CDR3 is 14 amino acids long.